This TCR beta chain was sequenced during a study of blood T cell repertoires in COVID-19. The CDR3 contains 14 residues. V dropped 7 bases and J dropped 6 bases, with 16 bases sitting between them. Germline values: CDR1 LNHDA, CDR2 SQIVND (reference sequence). Per the original methods: Reference gene primers were amplified, and this amplification served to estimate nucleated cell counts. Clones were sequenced by immunoSEQ multiplex PCR, and TCRdb holds only the in-frame ones, with some missing. That table furnishes V, J and clone size, whereas the DNA furnished D and trimming. The top ten hold 3.5% to 5% of the sample, which has 150,000 to 200,000 clones, 75% to 90% seen once. The age range of participants was 18 to 89 years, with residence in around 22 US areas. Cohorts were assigned according to the clinical history that participants reported. Recovered participants had two consecutive negative NP/OP PCR tests, healthcare professional clearance, or symptom resolution.

V is TRBV19 and J is TRBJ1-5; D uncertain. The receptor comes from a woman aged 45-59 years who had recovered from COVID-19. The sample consisted of PBMCs or T cells enriched from blood (not recorded which). The CDR3 region is CASKPGVGFQPQHF. CDR3 in DNA: TGTGCCAGTAAACCGGGTGTGGGTTTTCAGCCCCAGCATTTT.